Listed below are T cell receptor beta chains from one sample, sequenced in a study of blood T cells in healthy people across ages. TCRdb reprocessed the 5' RACE reads with MiXCR, giving one entry per CDR3 protein. The sample lists 1.6 million or so distinct CDR3 sequences, approximately 32% seen once, with roughly 10% in the top ten. The sequencing input was blood. The receptors were sampled from a woman aged 25 to 39 in good health. CDR3s include the opening cysteine and the closing phenylalanine or tryptophan. The D gene is left open where the match is weak. The size field is filled for only some rows; it gives once, few, many or a size class.

>TRBJ1-1|NA|once|TRBV5-5
CASSLDTDSYEAFF
TGTGCCAGCAGCTTGGATACGGATTCTTATGAAGCTTTCTTT
>TRBJ2-1|NA|few|TRBV20-1
CSARERQVPYNEQFF
TGCAGTGCTAGAGAGAGGCAGGTCCCCTACAATGAGCAGTTCTTC
>TRBJ1-1|NA|many|TRBV5-6
CASSSDPNTEAFF
TGTGCCAGCAGCTCGGATCCAAACACTGAAGCTTTCTTT
>TRBJ2-7|TRBD1|NA|TRBV20-1
CSAFPDRERGTYEQYF
TGCAGTGCTTTCCCCGACAGGGAGAGAGGGACCTACGAGCAGTACTTC
>TRBJ1-1|NA|many|TRBV29-1
CSVRGHPDTEAFF
TGCAGCGTGAGGGGACACCCGGACACTGAAGCTTTCTTT
>TRBJ2-7|NA|few|TRBV20-1
CSARGAGDAYEQYF
TGCAGTGCTAGAGGGGCAGGCGACGCCTACGAGCAGTACTTC
>TRBJ1-5|NA|few|TRBV10-3
CAISGGLNQPQHF
TGTGCCATCAGTGGAGGGCTCAATCAGCCCCAGCATTTT
>TRBJ1-4|NA|many|TRBV29-1
CSVMGVEKLFF
TGCAGCGTGATGGGGGTGGAAAAACTGTTTTTT
>TRBJ2-7|TRBD1|NA|TRBV4-1
CASSQDSGTGYYEQYF
TGCGCCAGCAGCCAAGACTCAGGGACAGGATACTACGAGCAGTACTTC
>TRBJ1-1|NA|NA|TRBV6-1
CASSEAVGRGKAFF
TGTGCCAGCAGTGAAGCGGTGGGGAGAGGAAAAGCTTTCTTT
>TRBJ2-7|TRBD2|NA|TRBV7-2
CASSPTTSGRARQYF
TGTGCCAGCAGCCCTACAACTAGCGGGAGGGCAAGGCAGTACTTC
>TRBJ2-2|NA|NA|TRBV2
CASSERAGENTGELFF
TGTGCCAGTAGTGAAAGGGCAGGGGAGAACACCGGGGAGCTGTTTTTT
>TRBJ2-7|NA|few|TRBV18
CASSPILGASFEQYF
TGTGCCAGCTCCCCGATCTTAGGGGCCAGTTTCGAGCAGTACTTC
>TRBJ2-5|TRBD2|few|TRBV11-2
CASRKLAGGQINEQYF
TGTGCCAGCAGGAAACTAGCGGGGGGGCAAATAAATGAGCAGTACTTC
>TRBJ2-1|NA|NA|TRBV7-8
CASSLARGRINEQFF
TGTGCCAGCAGCTTAGCACGGGGGAGGATCAATGAGCAGTTCTTC
>TRBJ2-5|NA|NA|TRBV9
CASSVRWEQETQYF
TGTGCCAGCAGCGTAAGGTGGGAACAAGAGACCCAGTACTTC
>TRBJ1-2|NA|NA|TRBV5-4
CASSPDTAGYGYTF
TGTGCCAGCAGCCCCGACACTGCAGGGTACGGCTACACCTTC
>TRBJ1-2|TRBD1|few|TRBV20-1
CSAESGQNYGYTF
TGCAGTGCCGAGTCGGGACAGAACTATGGCTACACCTTC
>TRBJ2-5|NA|few|TRBV14
CASSQTYRGETQYF
TGTGCCAGCAGCCAAACCTATCGAGGGGAGACCCAGTACTTC
>TRBJ2-5|NA|NA|TRBV28
CASSWHREPPVQYF
TGTGCCAGCAGTTGGCACAGGGAGCCCCCGGTGCAGTACTTC
>TRBJ1-4|NA|few|TRBV4-1
CASSPLAITNEKLFF
TGCGCCAGCAGCCCCCTGGCGATAACTAATGAAAAACTGTTTTTT
>TRBJ2-5|TRBD2|NA|TRBV27
CASNLAGGRVNEQYF
TGTGCCAGCAACTTAGCGGGAGGGAGGGTCAATGAGCAGTACTTC
>TRBJ2-7|TRBD1|NA|TRBV5-4
CASSSLGTGIDEQYF
TGTGCCAGCAGCTCCCTCGGGACAGGAATTGACGAGCAGTACTTC
>TRBJ1-4|TRBD1|few|TRBV20-1
CSARDPPTGSEEKLFF
TGCAGTGCTAGAGATCCGCCGACAGGGTCGGAAGAAAAACTGTTTTTT
>TRBJ2-5|NA|NA|TRBV5-1
CASSPVGSETQYF
TGCGCCAGCAGCCCCGTAGGTTCGGAGACCCAGTACTTC
>TRBJ2-5|NA|few|TRBV20-1
CSARNYQETQYF
TGCAGTGCTAGAAACTACCAAGAGACCCAGTACTTC
>TRBJ1-1|NA|once|TRBV18
CASSPQTGGSAEAFF
TGTGCCAGCTCACCCCAGACGGGAGGCAGCGCTGAAGCTTTCTTT
>TRBJ2-5|NA|NA|TRBV5-1
CASSLEGEQETQYF
TGCGCCAGCAGCCTGGAGGGGGAGCAAGAGACCCAGTACTTC
>TRBJ2-3|TRBD1|many|TRBV6-1
CASSAQGGQDTQYF
TGTGCCAGCAGTGCACAGGGGGGCCAAGATACGCAGTATTTT
>TRBJ2-3|TRBD2|few|TRBV6-2/TRBV6-3
CASSYIRTSEGTDTQYF
TGTGCCAGCAGTTACATACGGACTAGCGAGGGCACAGATACGCAGTATTTT
>TRBJ2-1|TRBD2|NA|TRBV10-3
CAISERLAGVTKSYNEQFF
TGTGCCATCAGTGAGCGACTAGCGGGAGTCACCAAGTCCTACAATGAGCAGTTCTTC
>TRBJ2-7|NA|few|TRBV7-9
CASSFDTAYEQYF
TGTGCCAGCAGCTTTGATACGGCCTACGAGCAGTACTTC
>TRBJ1-6|NA|NA|TRBV11-2
CASSPRLRDGWRSPLHF
TGTGCCAGCAGCCCTCGCCTTCGGGACGGTTGGCGGTCACCCCTCCACTTT
>TRBJ2-5|TRBD1|NA|TRBV11-2
CASGQGGRQETQYF
TGTGCCAGCGGACAGGGGGGCAGACAAGAGACCCAGTACTTC
>TRBJ2-5|NA|NA|TRBV7-9
CASSGWDGSWYF
TGTGCCAGCAGCGGATGGGACGGCTCCTGGTACTTC
>TRBJ2-7|TRBD1|few|TRBV6-6
CASPGDGQAQLHEQYF
TGTGCCAGTCCAGGGGACGGACAGGCTCAACTCCACGAGCAGTACTTC
>TRBJ2-3|NA|few|TRBV6-6
CASSMRVDTQYF
TGTGCCAGCAGTATGAGGGTAGATACGCAGTATTTT
>TRBJ2-3|NA|many|TRBV29-1
CSVLTDTQYF
TGCAGCGTATTAACAGATACGCAGTATTTT
>TRBJ2-3|NA|few|TRBV18
CASSLQGTLTDTQYF
TGTGCCAGCTCGCTCCAGGGGACTCTCACAGATACGCAGTATTTT